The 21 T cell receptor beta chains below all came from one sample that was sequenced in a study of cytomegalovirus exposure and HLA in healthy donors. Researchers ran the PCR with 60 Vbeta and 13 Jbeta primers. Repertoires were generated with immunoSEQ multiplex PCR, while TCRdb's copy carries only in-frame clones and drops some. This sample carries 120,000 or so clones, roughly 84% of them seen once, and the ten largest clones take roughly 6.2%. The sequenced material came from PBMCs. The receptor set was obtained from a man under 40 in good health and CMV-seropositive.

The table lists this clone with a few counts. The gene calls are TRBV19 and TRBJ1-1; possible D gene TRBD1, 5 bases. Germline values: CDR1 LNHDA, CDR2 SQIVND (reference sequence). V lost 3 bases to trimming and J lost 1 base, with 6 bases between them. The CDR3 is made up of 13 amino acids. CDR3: CASSIQGNTEAFF. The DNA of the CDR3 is TGTGCCAGTAGTATTCAGGGGAACACTGAAGCTTTCTTT.

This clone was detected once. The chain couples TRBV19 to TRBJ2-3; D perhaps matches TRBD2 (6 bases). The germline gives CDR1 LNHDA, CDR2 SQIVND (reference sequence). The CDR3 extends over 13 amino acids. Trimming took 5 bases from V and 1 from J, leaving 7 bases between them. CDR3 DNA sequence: TGTGCCAGTAGTCCGGGGGGCACAGATACGCAGTATTTT. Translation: CASSPGGTDTQYF.

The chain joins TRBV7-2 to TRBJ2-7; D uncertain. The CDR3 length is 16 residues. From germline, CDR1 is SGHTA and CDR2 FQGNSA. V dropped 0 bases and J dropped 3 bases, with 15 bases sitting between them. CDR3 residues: CASSLASATRFYEQYF. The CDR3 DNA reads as TGTGCCAGCAGCTTAGCCAGTGCGACTCGATTCTACGAGCAGTACTTC.

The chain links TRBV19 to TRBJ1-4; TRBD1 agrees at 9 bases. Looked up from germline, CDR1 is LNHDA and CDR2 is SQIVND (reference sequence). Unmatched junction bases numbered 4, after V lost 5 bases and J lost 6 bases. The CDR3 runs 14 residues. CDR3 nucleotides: TGTGCCAGTAGTCCCCGGGACAGGGATGAAAAACTGTTTTTT. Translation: CASSPRDRDEKLFF.

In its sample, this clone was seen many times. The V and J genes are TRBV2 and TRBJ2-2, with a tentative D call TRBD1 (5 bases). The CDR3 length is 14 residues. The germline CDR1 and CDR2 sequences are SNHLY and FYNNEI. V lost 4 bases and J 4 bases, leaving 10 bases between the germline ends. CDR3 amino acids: CASSVVRGTGELFF. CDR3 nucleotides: TGTGCCAGCAGTGTAGTTAGGGGCACCGGGGAGCTGTTTTTT.

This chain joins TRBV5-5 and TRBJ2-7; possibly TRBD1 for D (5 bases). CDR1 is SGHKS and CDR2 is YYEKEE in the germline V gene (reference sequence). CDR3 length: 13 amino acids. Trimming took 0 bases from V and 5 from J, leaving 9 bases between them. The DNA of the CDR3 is TGTGCCAGCAGCTTGGCAGGGATCCACGAGCAGTACTTC. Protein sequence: CASSLAGIHEQYF. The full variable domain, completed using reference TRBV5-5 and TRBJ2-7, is DAGVTQSPTHLIKTRGQQVTLRCSPISGHKSVSWYQQVLGQGPQFIFQYYEKEERGRGNFPDRFSARQFPNYSSELNVNALLLGDSALYLCASSLAGIHEQYFGPGTRLTVT.

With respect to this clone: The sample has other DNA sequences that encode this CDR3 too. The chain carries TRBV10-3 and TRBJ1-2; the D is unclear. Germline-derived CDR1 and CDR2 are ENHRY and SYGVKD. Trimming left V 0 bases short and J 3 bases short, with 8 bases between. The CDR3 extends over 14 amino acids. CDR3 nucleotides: TGTGCCATCAGTGAGTCAAGAGAGTACTATGGCTACACCTTC. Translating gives CAISESREYYGYTF.

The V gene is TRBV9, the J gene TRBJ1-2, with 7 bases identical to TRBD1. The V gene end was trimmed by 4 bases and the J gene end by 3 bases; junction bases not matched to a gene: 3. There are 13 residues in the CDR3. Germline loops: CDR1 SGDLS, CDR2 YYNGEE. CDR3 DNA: TGTGCCAGCAGCCGCGGACAGGACTATGGCTACACCTTC. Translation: CASSRGQDYGYTF. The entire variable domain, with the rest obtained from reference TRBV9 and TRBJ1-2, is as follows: DSGVTQTPKHLITATGQRVTLRCSPRSGDLSVYWYQQSLDQGLQFLIQYYNGEERAKGNILERFSAQQFPDLHSELNLSSLELGDSALYFCASSRGQDYGYTFGSGTRLTVV.

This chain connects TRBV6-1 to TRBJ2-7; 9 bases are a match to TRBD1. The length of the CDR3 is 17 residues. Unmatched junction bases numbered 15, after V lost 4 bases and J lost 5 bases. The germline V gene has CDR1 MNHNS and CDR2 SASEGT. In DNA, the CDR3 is TGTGCCAGCAGTGTCCCTCAGGGACAGGGTAACAGTGACGAGCAGTACTTC. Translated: CASSVPQGQGNSDEQYF.

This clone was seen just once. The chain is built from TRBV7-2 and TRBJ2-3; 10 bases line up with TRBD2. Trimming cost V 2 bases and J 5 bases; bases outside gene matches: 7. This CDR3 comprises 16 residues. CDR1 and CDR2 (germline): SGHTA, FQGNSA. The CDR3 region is CASSLIPAGGQDTQYF. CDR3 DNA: TGTGCCAGCAGCTTAATTCCAGCGGGGGGGCAAGATACGCAGTATTTT.

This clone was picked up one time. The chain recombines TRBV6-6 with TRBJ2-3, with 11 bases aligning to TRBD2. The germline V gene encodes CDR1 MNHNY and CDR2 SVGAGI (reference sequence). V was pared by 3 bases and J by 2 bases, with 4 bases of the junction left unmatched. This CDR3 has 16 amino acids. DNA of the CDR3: TGTGCCAGCAGTTATGTAGCGGGGGGGCCCACAGATACGCAGTATTTT. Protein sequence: CASSYVAGGPTDTQYF.

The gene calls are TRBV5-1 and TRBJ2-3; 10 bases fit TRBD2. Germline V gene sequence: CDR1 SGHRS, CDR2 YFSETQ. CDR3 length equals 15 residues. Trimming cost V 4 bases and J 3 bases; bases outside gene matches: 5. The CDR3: CASSPSGGGTDTQYF. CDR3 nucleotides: TGCGCCAGCAGCCCCAGCGGGGGGGGGACAGATACGCAGTATTTT.

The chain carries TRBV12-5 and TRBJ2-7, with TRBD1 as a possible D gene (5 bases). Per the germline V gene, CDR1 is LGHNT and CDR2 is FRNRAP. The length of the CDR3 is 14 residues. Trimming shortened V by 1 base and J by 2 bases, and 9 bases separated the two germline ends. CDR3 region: CASGLEGVTYEQYF. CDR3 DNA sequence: TGTGCTAGTGGTTTGGAAGGGGTAACCTACGAGCAGTACTTC.

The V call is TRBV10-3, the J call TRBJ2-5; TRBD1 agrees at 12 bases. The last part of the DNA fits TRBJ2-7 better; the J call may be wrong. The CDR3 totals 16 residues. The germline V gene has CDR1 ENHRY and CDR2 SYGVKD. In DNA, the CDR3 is TGTGCCATCAGTGGGGGGACAGGGGGCGCCCGGTACGAGCAGTACTTC. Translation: CAISGGTGGARYEQYF.

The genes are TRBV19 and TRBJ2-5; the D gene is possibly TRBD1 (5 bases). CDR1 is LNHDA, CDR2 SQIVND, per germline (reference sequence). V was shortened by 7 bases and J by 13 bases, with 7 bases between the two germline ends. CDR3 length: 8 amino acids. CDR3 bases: TGTGCCAGTAAAGGGGCGTACTTC. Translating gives CASKGAYF.

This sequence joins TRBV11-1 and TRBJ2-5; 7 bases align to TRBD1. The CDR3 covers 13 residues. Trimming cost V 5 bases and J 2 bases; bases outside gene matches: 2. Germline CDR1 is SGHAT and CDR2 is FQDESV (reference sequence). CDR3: CASSRGRQETQYF. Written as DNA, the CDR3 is TGTGCCAGCAGCAGGGGGCGTCAAGAGACCCAGTACTTC.

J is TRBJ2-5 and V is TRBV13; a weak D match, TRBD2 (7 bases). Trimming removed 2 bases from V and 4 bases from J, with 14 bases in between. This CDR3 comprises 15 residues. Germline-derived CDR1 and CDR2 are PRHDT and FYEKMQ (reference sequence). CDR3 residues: CASSLSEGGRETQYF. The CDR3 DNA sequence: TGTGCCAGCAGCTTATCGGAGGGGGGGCGAGAGACCCAGTACTTC.

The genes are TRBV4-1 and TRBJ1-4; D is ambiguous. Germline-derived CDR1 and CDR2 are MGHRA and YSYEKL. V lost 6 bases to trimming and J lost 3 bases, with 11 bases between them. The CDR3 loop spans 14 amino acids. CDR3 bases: TGCGCCAGCAGGAGCCCAGGCTCTAATGAAAAACTGTTTTTT. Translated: CASRSPGSNEKLFF.

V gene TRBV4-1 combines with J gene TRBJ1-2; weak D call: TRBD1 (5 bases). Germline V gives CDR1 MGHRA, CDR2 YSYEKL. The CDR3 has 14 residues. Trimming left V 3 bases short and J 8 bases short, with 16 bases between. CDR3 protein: CASSQGPTVRGYTF. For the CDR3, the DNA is TGCGCCAGCAGCCAGGGCCCGACAGTAAGGGGCTACACCTTC.

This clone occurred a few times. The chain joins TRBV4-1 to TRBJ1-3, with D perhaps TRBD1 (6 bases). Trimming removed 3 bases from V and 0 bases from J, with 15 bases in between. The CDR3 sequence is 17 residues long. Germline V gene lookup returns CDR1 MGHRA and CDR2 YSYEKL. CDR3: CASSQSPGADSGNTIYF. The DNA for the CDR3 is TGCGCCAGCAGCCAGAGCCCAGGGGCGGACTCTGGAAACACCATATATTTT.

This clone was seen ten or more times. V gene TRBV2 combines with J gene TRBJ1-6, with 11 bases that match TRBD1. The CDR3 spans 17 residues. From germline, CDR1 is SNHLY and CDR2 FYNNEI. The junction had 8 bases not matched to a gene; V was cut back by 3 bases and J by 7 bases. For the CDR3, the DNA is TGTGCCAGCAGTGATTTGGACAGGGGGCAGGGGAATTCACCCCTCCACTTT. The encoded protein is CASSDLDRGQGNSPLHF.